This T cell receptor (beta chain) was recorded in a study of Graves' ophthalmopathy and Graves' hyperthyroidism. Study details: Peripheral blood was obtained at first diagnosis, ahead of any treatment.

In germline, CDR1 is SGHAT, CDR2 FQNNGV. The CDR3 length is 16 residues. The germline V and J ends were trimmed by 1 base and 2 bases, with 15 bases remaining between them. Clinical symptoms, serum thyroxine, TRAb, thyroid ultrasound and orbital computed tomography determined diagnosis. Isolation of PBMCs was performed using about 9 ml of fresh peripheral blood. Broader study findings: Also, most clonotypes expanded in the thyroid above 0.001 frequency appeared in blood.

A word on this clonotype: The antigen remains unidentified.

The authors amplified TCR beta CDR3 regions from RNA transcripts. HTBI primers primed a first-round RT-PCR, and a second-round multiplex PCR followed. TCRdb re-analysed the multiplex PCR reads in MiXCR, keeping a single row per CDR3 protein. In the table there are 650,000 to 900,000 distinct CDR3 sequences, roughly 40% of which are singletons. This clonotype was sampled from an adult man with Graves' ophthalmopathy. This chain uses TRBV11-2 with TRBJ2-7, with D unclear. Sequenced: peripheral blood. Here the CDR3 DNA reads TGTGCCAGCAGCTTAGCAGTGCGGAGACCCCCCTACGAGCAGTACTTC. Translation: CASSLAVRRPPYEQYF. Full variable domain (outside the CDR3, taken from reference TRBV11-2 and TRBJ2-7): EAGVAQSPRYKIIEKRQSVAFWCNPISGHATLYWYQQILGQGPKLLIQFQNNGVVDDSQLPKDRFSAERLKGVDSTLKIQPAKLEDSAVYLCASSLAVRRPPYEQYFGPGTRLTVT.